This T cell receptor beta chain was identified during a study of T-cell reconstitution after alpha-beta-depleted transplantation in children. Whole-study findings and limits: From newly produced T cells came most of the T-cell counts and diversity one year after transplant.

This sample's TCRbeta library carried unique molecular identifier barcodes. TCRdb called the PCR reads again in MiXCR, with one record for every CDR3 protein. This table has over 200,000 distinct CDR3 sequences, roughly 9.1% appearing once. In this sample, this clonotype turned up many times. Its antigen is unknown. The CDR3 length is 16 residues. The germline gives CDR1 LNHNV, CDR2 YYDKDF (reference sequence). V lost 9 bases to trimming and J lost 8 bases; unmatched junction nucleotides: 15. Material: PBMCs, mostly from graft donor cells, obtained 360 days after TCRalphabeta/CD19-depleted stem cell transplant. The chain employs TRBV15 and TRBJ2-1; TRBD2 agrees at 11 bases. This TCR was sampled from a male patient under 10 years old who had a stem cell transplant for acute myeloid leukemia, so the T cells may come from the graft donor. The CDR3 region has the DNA TGTGCCACAGGGGCTAGCGGGGGGTCCCTTATAGATGAGCAGTTCTTC. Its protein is CATGASGGSLIDEQFF.